These 28 T cell receptor beta chains share one sample of origin, sequenced in a study of blood T cell repertoires in COVID-19 (dated by TCRdb to 2018 to 2020). The library was obtained by the immunoSEQ multiplex PCR assay. As stored in TCRdb, this immuneACCESS dataset retains in-frame rearrangements with V and J assigned. A fraction of the clones does not appear; measured against another copy, unresolved V genes explain less than half of the discrepancy, and the remainder lacks a known reason. The sample has roughly 150,000 clones on record, under 80% of them singletons. In total, the top ten clones hold around 3% of the sample. Sequenced input: peripheral blood. The receptors were sampled from a man in his 70s with acute or convalescent COVID-19.

This chain uses TRBV5-1 with TRBJ2-1; 7 bases align to TRBD1. The CDR3 consists of 15 residues. J gave up 5 bases and V 3 bases, and 8 bases lay outside the gene matches. CDR1 SGHRS and CDR2 YFSETQ come from the germline V gene. The CDR3 nucleotides read TGCGCCAGCAGCTGGAGACCTACAGGGGACAATGAGCAGTTCTTC. As protein: CASSWRPTGDNEQFF.

This chain links TRBV6-6 with TRBJ1-5; D not certain. The germline CDR1 and CDR2 sequences are MNHNY and SVGAGI (reference sequence). The CDR3 spans 13 residues. V lost 5 bases, J lost 4 bases, and 9 bases lay in between. For the CDR3, the DNA is TGTGCCAGCAGTAACCCACAGAATCAGCCCCAGCATTTT. This encodes CASSNPQNQPQHF.

V is TRBV7-9 and J is TRBJ1-1, with 7 bases identical to TRBD1. The germline CDR1 and CDR2 sequences are SEHNR and FQNEAQ (reference sequence). CDR3 length: 14 residues. Losses at the gene ends were 1 base for V and 12 bases for J; bases not matched to a gene: 11. The DNA of the CDR3 is TGTGCCAGCAGCTTAGGGGAAGGGGGCCTTCTGACTTTCTTT. This translates into CASSLGEGGLLTFF.

V gene TRBV6-1 combines with J gene TRBJ2-3, with 10 bases fitting TRBD2. Germline CDR1 reads MNHNS; CDR2 reads SASEGT. Losses at the gene ends were 1 base for V and 1 base for J; bases not matched to a gene: 2. The CDR3 spans 16 residues. The CDR3 protein is CASSEGGTSGTDTQYF. The CDR3 DNA sequence: TGTGCCAGCAGTGAAGGCGGGACTAGCGGCACAGATACGCAGTATTTT.

The DNA for the CDR3 is TGTGCCAGCAGCCTCAAAAGAGGGGCAGGGGGTGGAGAGCAGTTCTTC. It specifies CASSLKRGAGGGEQFF. The gene calls are TRBV7-8 and TRBJ2-1, with 7 positions matching TRBD1. This CDR3 is built from 16 residues. V was pared by 5 bases and J by 10 bases, with 17 bases of the junction left unmatched. CDR1 SGHVS and CDR2 FQNEAQ come from the germline V gene.

This clone appeared a single time. The chain uses TRBV25-1 and TRBJ2-5; TRBD1 is a possible D gene (6 bases). The germline V gene has CDR1 MGHDK and CDR2 SYGVNS. This CDR3 has 15 residues. The V and J ends lost 2 bases and 5 bases respectively, with 15 bases between them. CDR3 sequence (DNA): TGTGCCAGCAGTGAAGAATTGGGGGCGTTGGAGACCCAGTACTTC. This gives the protein CASSEELGALETQYF. Based on the CDR3 plus reference TRBV25-1 and TRBJ2-5, the full variable domain is EADIYQTPRYLVIGTGKKITLECSQTMGHDKMYWYQQDPGMELHLIHYSYGVNSTEKGDLSSESTVSRIRTEHFPLTLESARPSHTSQYLCASSEELGALETQYFGPGTRLLVL.

The chain's CDR3 is CASSDTLGLAVNTGELFF. The DNA of the CDR3 is TGTGCCAGCAGTGACACGTTGGGACTAGCGGTAAACACCGGGGAGCTGTTTTTT. The genes are TRBV6-4 and TRBJ2-2, with 11 positions matching TRBD2. The CDR3 consists of 18 residues. Germline V gene lookup returns CDR1 MRHNA and CDR2 SNTAGT. Unmatched junction bases numbered 7, after V lost 2 bases and J lost 2 bases.

This chain uses TRBV7-8 with TRBJ2-2; D perhaps matches TRBD2 (6 bases). This CDR3 is 15 amino acids long. Trimming cost V 5 bases and J 1 base, with 11 bases left between them. The V gene's germline CDR1 is SGHVS and CDR2 FQNEAQ. The DNA for the CDR3 is TGTGCCAGCAGCAAAACCGGGGGGAACACCGGGGAGCTGTTTTTT. Encoded protein: CASSKTGGNTGELFF.

This clone showed up just once. The V call is TRBV5-5, the J call TRBJ1-5, with D unresolved. The CDR3 has 14 residues. The V end lost 4 bases, the J end lost 0 bases, and 8 bases lay between the germline ends. The germline CDR1 and CDR2 sequences are SGHKS and YYEKEE (reference sequence). CDR3 protein: CASSKDISNQPQHF. CDR3 coding DNA: TGTGCCAGCAGCAAAGACATTAGCAATCAGCCCCAGCATTTT. The whole variable domain, filled in from reference TRBV5-5 and TRBJ1-5, reads DAGVTQSPTHLIKTRGQQVTLRCSPISGHKSVSWYQQVLGQGPQFIFQYYEKEERGRGNFPDRFSARQFPNYSSELNVNALLLGDSALYLCASSKDISNQPQHFGDGTRLSIL.

The chain employs TRBV19 and TRBJ1-5; D not certain. Germline V gives CDR1 LNHDA, CDR2 SQIVND (reference sequence). The CDR3 is 13 amino acids. Trimming left V 0 bases short and J 5 bases short, with 5 bases between. The CDR3 protein is CASSIDLHQPQHF. The DNA of the CDR3 is TGTGCCAGTAGTATAGATCTTCATCAGCCCCAGCATTTT.

This sequence joins TRBV15 and TRBJ1-1; D unresolved. The CDR3 contains 15 residues. V was pared by 8 bases and J by 1 base, with 17 bases between. Germline CDR1 reads LNHNV; CDR2 reads YYDKDF (reference sequence). The DNA for the CDR3 is TGTGCCACCGGCTTACGGGAGCTTAGGAACACTGAAGCTTTCTTT. This encodes CATGLRELRNTEAFF.

The rearrangement uses TRBV13 and TRBJ2-3; 15 bases match TRBD2. Germline CDR1 reads PRHDT; CDR2 reads FYEKMQ (reference sequence). This CDR3 spans 17 amino acids. V shed 5 bases, J shed 7 bases, and the junction held 10 bases outside the gene matches. The DNA of the CDR3 is TGTGCCAGCAGCCTGGGACTAGCGGGGGGTCGACGTCATACGCAGTATTTT. Translating gives CASSLGLAGGRRHTQYF.

The chain joins TRBV5-5 to TRBJ2-4; TRBD1 aligns across 9 bases. J gave up 6 bases and V 2 bases, and 3 bases lay outside the gene matches. Germline CDR1 and CDR2: SGHKS and YYEKEE (reference sequence). The CDR3 length is 14 residues. CDR3 nucleotide sequence: TGTGCCAGCAGCTTAGGACAGGGGACAAACATTCAGTACTTC. Translating it yields CASSLGQGTNIQYF.

The V and J genes are TRBV19 and TRBJ2-6; TRBD2 matches at 9 bases. The CDR3 runs to 18 residues. Per the germline V gene, CDR1 is LNHDA and CDR2 is SQIVND (reference sequence). V shed 0 bases, J shed 1 base, and the junction held 4 bases outside the gene matches. CDR3 in amino acids: CASSIDSGRRSGANVLTF. Here the CDR3 DNA reads TGTGCCAGTAGTATAGACAGCGGGAGGCGTTCTGGGGCCAACGTCCTGACTTTC.

The chain carries TRBV7-8 and TRBJ2-1; 8 nucleotides agree with TRBD2. The CDR3 is 17 amino acids. In germline, CDR1 is SGHVS, CDR2 FQNEAQ. With 1 base clipped from V and 5 bases from J, the junction kept 10 bases outside the gene matches. As DNA, the CDR3 is TGTGCCAGCAGCTTAGTTTTGGCGGGGGGACCCCACAATGAGCAGTTCTTC. Translating it yields CASSLVLAGGPHNEQFF.

V gene TRBV7-2 combines with J gene TRBJ2-7; 12 bases are shared with TRBD2. This CDR3 spans 14 amino acids. Germline V gene sequence: CDR1 SGHTA, CDR2 FQGNSA. The junction had 7 bases not matched to a gene; V was cut back by 7 bases and J by 6 bases. Here the CDR3 reads CASTPSGRALEQYF. Written as DNA, the CDR3 is TGTGCCAGCACACCTAGCGGGAGGGCCCTCGAGCAGTACTTC.

The chain employs TRBV5-1 and TRBJ1-5; TRBD1 matches at 9 bases. In germline, CDR1 is SGHRS, CDR2 YFSETQ. The CDR3 is 16 residues long. The V segment lost 0 bases and the J segment 5 bases; nucleotides outside the gene matches: 6. The CDR3 region has the DNA TGCGCCAGCAGCTTGGGGACAGGGGAGCGACATCAGCCCCAGCATTTT. This gives the protein CASSLGTGERHQPQHF.

J is TRBJ2-7 and V is TRBV6-4, with 9 bases aligning to TRBD2. CDR1 is MRHNA, CDR2 SNTAGT, per germline. There are 14 residues in the CDR3. Trimming removed 6 bases from V and 1 base from J; junction bases left unmatched: 4. CDR3 amino acids: CASRKAGGSYEQYF. CDR3 DNA sequence: TGTGCCAGCAGGAAAGCGGGGGGATCCTACGAGCAGTACTTC.

V usage is TRBV2 and J usage is TRBJ1-2; D may be TRBD1 (6 bases). The CDR3 length is 15 residues. V was shortened by 2 bases and J by 4 bases, with 14 bases between the two germline ends. CDR1 is SNHLY, CDR2 FYNNEI, per germline. The CDR3 DNA is TGTGCCAGCAGTGAAACCGTAGGGGGTTTCTATGGCTACACCTTC. As protein: CASSETVGGFYGYTF.

This chain connects TRBV6-2 or TRBV6-3 to TRBJ1-2; D unclear. The CDR3 totals 15 residues. CDR1 is MNHEY and CDR2 is SVGEGT in the germline V gene. V dropped 4 bases and J dropped 8 bases, with 20 bases sitting between them. CDR3 amino acids: CASSLEAGIVQGYTF. Here the CDR3 DNA reads TGTGCCAGCAGTTTGGAGGCCGGGATTGTACAGGGCTACACCTTC.

The rearrangement uses TRBV2 and TRBJ2-5, with TRBD2 matching 16 bases. With 3 bases clipped from V and 5 bases from J, the junction kept 3 bases outside the gene matches. The germline V gene has CDR1 SNHLY and CDR2 FYNNEI. The CDR3 consists of 16 residues. The CDR3 nucleotides are TGTGCCAGCAGTGAGGGACTAGCGGGGGGGGCGGAGACCCAGTACTTC. Protein sequence: CASSEGLAGGAETQYF.

In nucleotides, the CDR3 is TGTGCCAGTCAGGCCGGGACTAGTCCCTACAATGAGCAGTTCTTC. It specifies CASQAGTSPYNEQFF. V usage is TRBV6-5 and J usage is TRBJ2-1; 8 bases line up with TRBD2. The CDR3 covers 15 residues. Germline CDR1 and CDR2: MNHEY and SVGAGI. V gave up 9 bases and J gave up 2 bases; unmatched junction bases: 9.

This clone showed up just a few times. The chain carries TRBV2 and TRBJ1-1; D is perhaps TRBD1 (5 bases). Germline V gives CDR1 SNHLY, CDR2 FYNNEI. This CDR3 is built from 14 residues. V lost 8 bases, J lost 1 base, and 14 bases lay in between. The CDR3 loop reads CASRPRVSNTEAFF. CDR3 coding DNA: TGTGCCAGCCGCCCCAGGGTCTCGAACACTGAAGCTTTCTTT.

CDR3 coding DNA: TGTGCCAGCAGTTACTCGATGAGGGTGGAATACGAGCAGTACTTC. Protein sequence: CASSYSMRVEYEQYF. This sequence joins TRBV6-5 and TRBJ2-7; D is possibly TRBD2 (5 bases). In germline, CDR1 is MNHEY, CDR2 SVGAGI. The CDR3 sequence is 15 residues long. V was cut by 0 bases and J by 4 bases, with 13 bases left in between.

This clone was seen a few times. The chain carries TRBV5-1 and TRBJ2-1; D is uncertain. This CDR3 contains 11 residues. V dropped 0 bases and J dropped 9 bases, with 4 bases sitting between them. Germline assignment: CDR1 SGHRS and CDR2 YFSETQ. DNA for the CDR3: TGCGCCAGCAGCTTGGCTCTTGAGCAGTTCTTC. Amino acid sequence: CASSLALEQFF.

The chain combines TRBV2 with TRBJ2-7, with 7 nucleotides matching TRBD1. V was clipped by 5 bases and J by 2 bases; unmatched bases: 6. The length of the CDR3 is 14 residues. Germline V gene sequence: CDR1 SNHLY, CDR2 FYNNEI. The CDR3: CASSHRDRTYEQYF. As DNA, the CDR3 is TGTGCCAGCAGTCACCGGGACAGAACCTACGAGCAGTACTTC.

This chain connects TRBV6-2 or TRBV6-3 to TRBJ2-7; 8 bases agree with TRBD2. CDR1 is MNHEY and CDR2 is SVGEGT in the germline V gene. The CDR3 covers 16 residues. V trimming: 6 bases; J trimming: 2 bases; junction bases outside the gene matches: 12. The CDR3 loop is CASSAAIAGMTYEQYF. CDR3 DNA sequence: TGTGCCAGCAGCGCAGCGATAGCGGGGATGACCTACGAGCAGTACTTC.

V is TRBV13 and J is TRBJ1-2, with 8 bases fitting TRBD1. The junction had 3 bases not matched to a gene; V was cut back by 2 bases and J by 7 bases. The germline gives CDR1 PRHDT, CDR2 FYEKMQ (reference sequence). The CDR3 loop spans 13 amino acids. CDR3 coding DNA: TGTGCCAGCAGCTTACCCAGGGGGCTTGGCTACACCTTC. Translating gives CASSLPRGLGYTF.